This T cell receptor beta chain appears in the sequencing data of a study of Ad26.COV2.S vaccination and SARS-CoV-2 variants. General study results and limits: Placebo recipients and vaccine recipients were similar in non-spike TCR breadth.

The data were produced by immunoSEQ multiplex PCR, yet TCRdb's version contains in-frame clones alone and is incomplete. The sample holds over 400,000 clones, around 92% seen once. Comments on this clone: The antigen is undetermined.

Treatment indicated: around 19 received Ad26.COV2.S at low or high dose, single or two shots; several received placebo; per-sample allocation not given. Vaccine and placebo recipients were sampled on day 63 after the first injection. The CDR3 is made up of 14 amino acids. In germline, CDR1 is KGHSH, CDR2 LQKENI. Trimming pared 6 bases from V and 4 bases from J, leaving 16 bases between. V gene TRBV18 combines with J gene TRBJ2-7, with D tentatively TRBD1 (5 bases). Material: peripheral blood, obtained in a trial of Ad26.COV2.S vaccine versus placebo. This TCR was recovered from a person between 18 and 65 years old who received the Ad26.COV2.S COVID-19 vaccine or a placebo. CDR3 loop: CASSFDRLVYEQYF. The CDR3 bases are TGTGCCAGCTCCTTCGACAGACTCGTTTACGAGCAGTACTTC.